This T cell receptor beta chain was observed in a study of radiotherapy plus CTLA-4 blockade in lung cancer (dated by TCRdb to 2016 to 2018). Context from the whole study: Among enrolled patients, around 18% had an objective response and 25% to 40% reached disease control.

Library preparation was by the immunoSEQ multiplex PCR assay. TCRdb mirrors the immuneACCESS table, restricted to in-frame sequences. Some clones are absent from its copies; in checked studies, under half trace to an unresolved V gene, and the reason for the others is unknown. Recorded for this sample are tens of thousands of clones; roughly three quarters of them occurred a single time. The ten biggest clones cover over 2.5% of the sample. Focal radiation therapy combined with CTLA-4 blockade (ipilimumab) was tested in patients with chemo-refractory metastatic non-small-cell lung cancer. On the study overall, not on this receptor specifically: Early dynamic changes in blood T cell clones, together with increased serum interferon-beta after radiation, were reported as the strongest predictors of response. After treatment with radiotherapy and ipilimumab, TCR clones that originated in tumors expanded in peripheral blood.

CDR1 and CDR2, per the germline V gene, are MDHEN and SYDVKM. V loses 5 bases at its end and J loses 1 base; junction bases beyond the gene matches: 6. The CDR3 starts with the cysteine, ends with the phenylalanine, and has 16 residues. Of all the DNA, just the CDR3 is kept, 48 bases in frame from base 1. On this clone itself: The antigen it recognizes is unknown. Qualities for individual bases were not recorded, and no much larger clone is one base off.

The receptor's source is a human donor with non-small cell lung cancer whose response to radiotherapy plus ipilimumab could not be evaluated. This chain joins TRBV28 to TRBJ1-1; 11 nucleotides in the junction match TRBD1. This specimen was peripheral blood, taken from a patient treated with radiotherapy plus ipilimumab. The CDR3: CASSGAGQGANTEAFF. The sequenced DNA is TGTGCCAGCAGTGGGGCCGGACAGGGGGCGAACACTGAAGCTTTCTTT.